A single sample gave rise to the 23 T cell receptor beta chains below, sequenced in a study of T cell clonality in common variable immunodeficiency (dated by TCRdb to between 2015 and 2016). Library preparation employed the immunoSEQ multiplex PCR assay. TCRdb holds this immuneACCESS table with in-frame rearrangements only. Some clones are missing; in checked studies, unresolved V genes explain under half, and the rest has no known cause. In this sample the table shows fewer than 75,000 clones, and no singletons are among them. About 1.8% of the sample is held by the ten biggest clonotypes. Sequences were obtained from peripheral blood mononuclear cells. These receptors all come from a person aged 18-69 years in good health.

This clone was detected ten times or more. The sequence runs out 3 residues before the end of the CDR3; the remainder is reconstructed from the germline J gene. The rearrangement uses TRBV20-1 and TRBJ2-7; 9 bases are a match to TRBD2. There are 15 residues in the CDR3. V was pared by 0 bases and J by 6 bases, with 9 bases of the junction left unmatched. The germline CDR1 and CDR2 sequences are DFQATT and SNEGSKA (reference sequence). CDR3 in amino acids: CSARDAGAGGFEQYF. The covered CDR3 bases are TGCAGTGCTAGAGACGCGGGAGCGGGGGGTTTCGAG.

At least ten counts were recorded for this clone. The read halts 3 residues ahead of the CDR3 end, with the missing end drawn from the germline J gene. The rearrangement joins TRBV19 to TRBJ2-4, with 10 nucleotides matching TRBD2. The trim removed 1 base at V and 0 bases at J, leaving 0 bases unmatched. Germline V gene lookup returns CDR1 LNHDA and CDR2 SQIVND (reference sequence). This CDR3 contains 16 residues. CDR3 loop: CASSIGLAGAKNIQYF. CDR3 bases read: TGTGCCAGTAGTATAGGACTAGCGGGAGCCAAAAACATT.

This clone was seen at least ten times. The read ends 3 residues shy of where the CDR3 ends; the end is completed using the germline J gene. The chain links TRBV30 to TRBJ2-7, with 10 bases that match TRBD2. V shed 0 bases, J shed 3 bases, and the junction held 14 bases outside the gene matches. The CDR3 contains 18 residues. In germline, CDR1 is GTSNPN, CDR2 SVGIG (reference sequence). CDR3 sequence reads: CAWSVGEAGGKVNYEQYF. Incomplete CDR3 DNA: TGTGCCTGGAGTGTAGGTGAAGCGGGAGGGAAGGTGAACTACGAG.

This clone was seen ten or more times. The read halts 3 residues ahead of the CDR3 end, with the missing end drawn from the germline J gene. This chain connects TRBV5-6 to TRBJ2-7; D might be TRBD1 (5 bases). Germline V CDR1 and CDR2: SGHDT, YYEEEE. V was pared by 4 bases and J by 2 bases, with 10 bases between. The CDR3 runs to 13 residues. The DNA read from the CDR3 is TGTGCCAGCAGCGTGGCCAGGGCCTACGAG. The encoded protein is CASSVARAYE. From start to end, the CDR3 is CASSVARAYEQYF.

This clone has ten or more counts. CDR3 DNA (partial): TGCAGTGCTAGGGGGGGTGGAGTCCAAGAGACC. This codes for CSARGGGVQET. The whole CDR3 reads CSARGGGVQETQYF. V and J are TRBV20-1 and TRBJ2-5; D perhaps matches TRBD2 (6 bases). The sequence runs out 3 residues before the end of the CDR3; the remainder is reconstructed from the germline J gene. Trimming left V 3 bases short and J 1 base short, with 12 bases between. The CDR3 loop spans 14 amino acids. Germline assignment: CDR1 DFQATT and CDR2 SNEGSKA (reference sequence).

For this clone: With the read ending 3 residues before the CDR3 end, the germline J gene is used to fill in that end. The chain uses TRBV11-2 and TRBJ1-2, with 8 positions matching TRBD1. V shed 0 bases and J 4 bases; nucleotides not matched to a gene: 4. This CDR3 region has 15 residues. CDR1 and CDR2 (germline): SGHAT, FQNNGV. The CDR3 protein is CASSLDAGQGYGYTF. The CDR3 bases that were read are TGTGCCAGCAGCTTAGATGCAGGACAGGGCTATGGC.

This clone was found many times. The CDR3 end falls 3 residues outside the read, so it is completed with the germline J gene. The chain joins TRBV6-4 to TRBJ2-3, with D perhaps TRBD2 (6 bases). The CDR3 loop spans 14 amino acids. Trimming removed 8 bases from V and 4 bases from J, with 16 bases in between. The germline CDR1 and CDR2 sequences are MRHNA and SNTAGT. The CDR3 protein is CASSPSTSSDTQYF. The covered CDR3 bases are TGTGCCAGCTCCCCTTCGACTAGTTCAGATACG.

There are many counts of this clone. The read ends 3 residues early relative to the CDR3; the germline J gene fills the gap. The chain couples TRBV18 to TRBJ2-3, with 11 bases matching TRBD2. The V gene's germline CDR1 is KGHSH and CDR2 LQKENI. With V trimmed by 3 bases and J by 2 bases, 4 bases remained unmatched. The CDR3 is 16 amino acids. The CDR3 DNA, read in part, is TGTGCCAGCTCACCCCTAGCGGGGGGCTTCACAGATACG. As protein: CASSPLAGGFTDT. The whole CDR3 reads CASSPLAGGFTDTQYF.

Turning to this clone: The read ends 3 residues early relative to the CDR3; the germline J gene fills the gap. The J gene is TRBJ2-5, the V gene TRBV5-1; 10 bases align to TRBD1. This CDR3 is 15 amino acids long. The germline CDR1 and CDR2 sequences are SGHRS and YFSETQ. V gave up 5 bases and J gave up 1 base; unmatched junction bases: 5. CDR3 sequence: CASRPGQGLQETQYF. The DNA read from the CDR3 is TGCGCCAGCAGGCCGGGACAGGGGCTCCAAGAGACC.

There are many counts of this clone. The CDR3 extends 3 residues past the end of the read, so its final part is completed from the germline J gene. This chain connects TRBV2 to TRBJ1-2; D is unresolved. CDR1 is SNHLY, CDR2 FYNNEI, per germline. The CDR3 has 8 residues. The part of the CDR3 DNA that was read is TGTGCCACTGGCGGC. This translates into CATGG. The full CDR3 is CATGGYTF.

This clone was found many times. The read ends 3 residues early relative to the CDR3; the germline J gene fills the gap. The V call is TRBV28, the J call TRBJ2-7; TRBD2 matches at 7 bases. This CDR3 region has 14 residues. Per germline, CDR1 MDHEN and CDR2 SYDVKM. J was trimmed by 5 bases and V by 6 bases; bases with no gene match: 10. Here the CDR3 reads CASRKRGLEDEQYF. The CDR3 bases that were read are TGTGCCAGCAGAAAGCGGGGTCTAGAAGACGAG. The entire variable domain, with the rest obtained from reference TRBV28 and TRBJ2-7, is as follows: DVKVTQSSRYLVKRTGEKVFLECVQDMDHENMFWYRQDPGLGLRLIYFSYDVKMKEKGDIPEGYSVSREKKERFSLILESASTNQTSMYLCASRKRGLEDEQYFGPGTRLTVT.

This clone was seen at least ten times. The read ends 3 residues shy of where the CDR3 ends; the end is completed using the germline J gene. The J gene is TRBJ2-7, the V gene TRBV15; TRBD2 might be the D (6 bases). V lost 8 bases and J 4 bases, leaving 12 bases between the germline ends. Germline V lookup: CDR1 LNHNV, CDR2 YYDKDF (reference sequence). The CDR3 is 12 residues long. CDR3 sequence: CATGRDRYEQYF. CDR3 DNA, as far as it was read: TGTGCCACCGGGCGGGATCGTTACGAG.

The sample holds many counts of this clone. The observed sequence ends 3 residues before the CDR3 terminus, with the missing tail filled in from the germline J gene. The V call is TRBV6-4, the J call TRBJ2-3; TRBD2 agrees at 11 bases. CDR3 length: 17 amino acids. The V gene end was trimmed by 2 bases and the J gene end by 4 bases; junction bases not matched to a gene: 8. The germline CDR1 and CDR2 sequences are MRHNA and SNTAGT. The CDR3 bases that were read are TGTGCCAGCAGTGACCCTCATAGCGGGGGGGGTGCAGATACG. Translation: CASSDPHSGGGADT. The complete CDR3 sequence is CASSDPHSGGGADTQYF.

Many counts were recorded for this clone. Sequencing ends 3 residues short of the CDR3 end; the germline J gene provides the rest. V and J are TRBV5-4 and TRBJ2-7; 10 positions agree with TRBD2. CDR1 and CDR2 (germline): SGHNT, YYREEE (reference sequence). The CDR3 totals 16 residues. V lost 3 bases and J lost 5; bases outside the gene matches: 11. The CDR3 reads CASSWDPASGGHEQYF. CDR3 bases read: TGTGCCAGCAGCTGGGACCCGGCTAGCGGGGGTCACGAG.

This clone appeared many times. The read is 3 residues too short to cover the CDR3 end, so that end is filled in from the germline J gene. Other nucleotide sequences in the sample specify the same CDR3. The gene calls are TRBV29-1 and TRBJ2-3, with D possibly being TRBD2 (5 bases). The length of the CDR3 is 13 residues. Germline CDR1 and CDR2: SQVTM and ANQGSEA. V was cut by 7 bases and J by 1 base, with 12 bases left in between. CDR3: CSAQRAGTDTQYF. The covered CDR3 bases are TGCAGCGCTCAGAGGGCAGGCACAGATACG.

This clone was counted ten times or more. The CDR3 goes on 3 residues after the read ends, and that part is filled in from the germline J gene. The chain recombines TRBV5-6 with TRBJ2-7; the match to TRBD2 covers 8 bases. The V segment lost 6 bases and the J segment 6 bases; nucleotides outside the gene matches: 5. This CDR3 is 12 amino acids long. CDR1 and CDR2 (germline): SGHDT, YYEEEE. This chain's CDR3 is CASIGGAFEQYF. The part of the CDR3 DNA that was read is TGTGCCAGCATCGGGGGGGCCTTCGAG.

This clone was counted ten times or more. The read ends 3 residues early relative to the CDR3; the germline J gene fills the gap. This rearrangement joins TRBV30 to TRBJ2-7; 11 bases fit TRBD2. This CDR3 has 13 amino acids. Germline CDR1 reads GTSNPN; CDR2 reads SVGIG (reference sequence). V was clipped by 6 bases and J by 3 bases; unmatched bases: 4. Here the CDR3 reads CACFLAGGYEQYF. The CDR3 bases that were read are TGTGCCTGTTTCCTAGCGGGAGGCTACGAG. The variable domain in full, with the rest retrieved from reference TRBV30 and TRBJ2-7, is SQTIHQWPATLVQPVGSPLSLECTVEGTSNPNLYWYRQAAGRGLQLLFYSVGIGQISSEVPQNLSASRPQDRQFILSSKKLLLSDSGFYLCACFLAGGYEQYFGPGTRLTVT.

This clone was counted many times. The CDR3 end is not reached by the read, which stops 3 residues before it; the germline J gene fills it in. The chain recombines TRBV28 with TRBJ2-7; D is possibly TRBD1 (5 bases). The V end lost 6 bases, the J end lost 3 bases, and 18 bases lay between the germline ends. The CDR3 spans 15 residues. CDR1 and CDR2 (germline): MDHEN, SYDVKM. The sequenced part of the CDR3 DNA is TGTGCCAGCAGCCCTGGCGGCAGGGAATTCTACGAG. Its translation is CASSPGGREFYE. The entire CDR3 reads CASSPGGREFYEQYF.

This clone appeared many times. The sequence runs out 3 residues before the end of the CDR3; the remainder is reconstructed from the germline J gene. V and J are TRBV30 and TRBJ1-2; no reliable D call. The CDR3 sequence is 13 residues long. Germline CDR1 is GTSNPN and CDR2 is SVGIG (reference sequence). CDR3 in amino acids: CAWSPSRGPGYTF. The sequenced part of the CDR3 DNA is TGTGCCTGGAGCCCATCACGGGGTCCCGGC.

The table lists this clone with many counts. The read is 3 residues too short to cover the CDR3 end, so that end is filled in from the germline J gene. The rearrangement joins TRBV2 to TRBJ1-2; D unresolved. The V and J ends lost 2 bases and 7 bases respectively, with 14 bases between them. The CDR3 is 14 residues long. Per germline, CDR1 SNHLY and CDR2 FYNNEI. The part of the CDR3 DNA that was read is TGTGCCAGCAGTGAATCGCCACTCGCAAGTGGC. Encoded protein: CASSESPLASG. The entire CDR3 protein is CASSESPLASGYTF.

This clone appeared many times. The CDR3 end is not reached by the read, which stops 3 residues before it; the germline J gene fills it in. This chain uses TRBV19 with TRBJ2-1; 9 bases are a match to TRBD2. V shed 6 bases and J 6 bases; nucleotides not matched to a gene: 6. CDR3 length: 14 residues. Germline assignment: CDR1 LNHDA and CDR2 SQIVND (reference sequence). CDR3 amino acids: CASRAGGSPNEQFF. The sequenced part of the CDR3 DNA is TGTGCCAGTAGGGCGGGAGGGTCCCCCAATGAG. The variable domain in full, completed from reference TRBV19 and TRBJ2-1, reads DGGITQSPKYLFRKEGQNVTLSCEQNLNHDAMYWYRQDPGQGLRLIYYSQIVNDFQKGDIAEGYSVSREKKESFPLTVTSAQKNPTAFYLCASRAGGSPNEQFFGPGTRLTVL.

This clone was seen only a few times. CDR3: CSASRSSSYEQYF. The sequenced CDR3 bases are TGCAGTGCTAGCAGAAGTTCCTCCTACGAG. J is TRBJ2-7 and V is TRBV20-1; D unresolved. The observed sequence ends 3 residues before the CDR3 terminus, with the missing tail filled in from the germline J gene. The length of the CDR3 is 13 residues. Germline CDR1 and CDR2: DFQATT and SNEGSKA (reference sequence). The germline V and J ends were trimmed by 3 bases and 0 bases, with 9 bases remaining between them.

This clone was detected ten times or more. The CDR3 end falls 3 residues outside the read, so it is completed with the germline J gene. The chain has TRBV6-4 and TRBJ1-4; D is possibly TRBD1 (6 bases). Germline-derived CDR1 and CDR2 are MRHNA and SNTAGT. V was pared by 0 bases and J by 0 bases, with 11 bases between. The CDR3 totals 17 residues. CDR3 loop: CASSDSTGRPTNEKLFF. The part of the CDR3 DNA that was read is TGTGCCAGCAGTGACTCGACAGGACGTCCAACTAATGAAAAA.